Below, 10 T cell receptor beta chains from the same sample are listed, as sequenced in a study of regulatory T cells in long-lasting Graves disease. To make TCR beta libraries, researchers used iRepertoire HTBI primers and Arm-PCR of CDR3 regions. MiXCR, applied by TCRdb to the multiplex PCR reads, yields one record per CDR3 protein. This sample has 400,000 to 500,000 distinct CDR3 sequences, with around 20% found just once. Time point: persistent/refractory GD, antithyroid drugs over 5 years with positive TRAb. RNA extracted from PBMCs served as the sequencing template. Here the sequenced sample was peripheral blood mononuclear cells (PBMCs), taken when the disease was refractory, from a patient treated with antithyroid drugs. Receptors originate from a female donor with Graves disease.

The chain uses TRBV19 and TRBJ1-1, with no clear D. V was pared by 3 bases and J by 1 base, with 12 bases between. CDR3 length equals 15 residues. CDR1 LNHDA and CDR2 SQIVND come from the germline V gene (reference sequence). The CDR3 loop reads CASSILGTANTEAFF. The CDR3 coding sequence is TGTGCCAGTAGTATTCTCGGCACCGCGAACACTGAAGCTTTCTTT.

This clonotype appeared many times. The V and J genes are TRBV2 and TRBJ2-6; D remains unclear. Germline values: CDR1 SNHLY, CDR2 FYNNEI. The CDR3 sequence is 15 residues long. V dropped 1 base and J dropped 1 base, with 5 bases sitting between them. CDR3 DNA: TGTGCCAGCAGTGAAGTAGTATCTGGGGCCAACGTCCTGACTTTC. Its protein product is CASSEVVSGANVLTF.

This rearrangement joins TRBV4-2 to TRBJ1-2, with D maybe TRBD1 (5 bases). The V and J ends lost 0 bases and 5 bases respectively, with 13 bases between them. This CDR3 contains 15 residues. Per the germline V gene, CDR1 is LGHNA and CDR2 is YNFKEQ. The CDR3 sequence: CASSQDIVGDYGYTF. The CDR3 DNA reads TGTGCCAGCAGCCAAGATATTGTGGGGGATTATGGCTACACCTTC.

Comment on this clonotype: A much larger clonotype is one base distant, so this may be a read error. The V call is TRBV7-8, the J call TRBJ2-1; perhaps TRBD2 as D (6 bases). The assigned J gene may be wrong: the sequence end matches TRBJ2-5 better. The CDR3 extends over 16 amino acids. CDR1 SGHVS and CDR2 FQNEAQ come from the germline V gene. CDR3 region: CASSSHWRGKHETQYF. In DNA, the CDR3 is TGTGCCAGCAGTTCACACTGGCGGGGCAAACATGAGACCCAGTACTTC.

V is TRBV27 and J is TRBJ2-2; tentative D call: TRBD2 (6 bases). The germline V gene encodes CDR1 MNHEY and CDR2 SMNVEV (reference sequence). Trimming pared 5 bases from V and 2 bases from J, leaving 12 bases between. This CDR3 contains 15 residues. As DNA, the CDR3 is TGTGCCAGCAGTCCGCCCGGGACTAACACCGGGGAGCTGTTTTTT. Translation gives CASSPPGTNTGELFF.

The rearrangement joins TRBV2 to TRBJ2-3; 11 bases are a match to TRBD2. The CDR3 covers 18 residues. The germline V gene has CDR1 SNHLY and CDR2 FYNNEI. V gave up 1 base and J gave up 3 bases; unmatched junction bases: 9. The CDR3 here is CASSEGSGRAEGTDTQYF. The CDR3 DNA reads TGTGCCAGCAGTGAAGGTAGCGGGAGGGCCGAGGGTACAGATACGCAGTATTTT. Full variable domain (outside the CDR3, taken from reference TRBV2 and TRBJ2-3): EPEVTQTPSHQVTQMGQEVILRCVPISNHLYFYWYRQILGQKVEFLVSFYNNEISEKSEIFDDQFSVERPDGSNFTLKIRSTKLEDSAMYFCASSEGSGRAEGTDTQYFGPGTRLTVL.

This clonotype was counted ten times or more. This sequence joins TRBV28 and TRBJ2-7; the match to TRBD1 covers 8 bases. This CDR3 has 14 residues. Trimming removed 5 bases from V and 1 base from J; junction bases left unmatched: 4. CDR1 and CDR2 from the germline V gene are MDHEN and SYDVKM. CDR3 DNA: TGTGCCAGCAGTCTCAGGACAGGGTCCTACGAGCAGTACTTC. This sequence encodes CASSLRTGSYEQYF.

There are many counts of this clonotype. The chain joins TRBV28 to TRBJ2-7; D tentatively reads TRBD1 or TRBD2 (6 bases each). Trimming removed 6 bases from V and 7 bases from J, with 22 bases in between. CDR1 and CDR2 (germline): MDHEN, SYDVKM. This CDR3 is built from 15 residues. Here the CDR3 DNA reads TGTGCCAGCAGCCGACACCCGGGCATAGGGGGGGAGCAGTACTTC. This sequence encodes CASSRHPGIGGEQYF.

V is TRBV10-3 and J is TRBJ2-2; TRBD2 might be the D (6 bases). Looked up from germline, CDR1 is ENHRY and CDR2 is SYGVKD. The V and J ends lost 0 bases and 4 bases respectively, with 12 bases between them. The CDR3 totals 16 residues. CDR3: CAISESVGGATGELFF. The CDR3 coding sequence is TGTGCCATCAGTGAGTCAGTTGGAGGGGCCACCGGGGAGCTGTTTTTT.

This clonotype was observed a handful of times. The CDR3 region is CASSTGVQEKLFF. The CDR3 nucleotides read TGTGCCAGCAGCACAGGGGTACAGGAAAAACTGTTTTTT. This chain links TRBV7-2 with TRBJ1-4, with 7 bases lining up with TRBD1. The V segment lost 5 bases and the J segment 8 bases; nucleotides outside the gene matches: 5. CDR3 length: 13 amino acids. The germline V gene has CDR1 SGHTA and CDR2 FQGNSA.